This is a list of T cell receptor beta chains from one sample in a study of CD8+CD57+ T cells in acquired aplastic anemia. One entry per CDR3 protein, called by TCRdb with MiXCR from the reads. This sample carries around 79,000 distinct CDR3 sequences, 60% to 75% of them seen once, and the ten largest clones take roughly 80%. The sequenced sample consisted of sorted CD4+, CD8+, or CD8+CD57+ T cells (not recorded which) from PBMCs. The receptors were gathered from a human donor with aplastic anemia. The CDR3 runs from the conserved cysteine through the conserved F or W. Each record gives: CDR3 protein, CDR3 DNA, V gene, J gene, D gene, clone size. A D gene is named only where the DNA matches it firmly. Size is stated for part of the rows, as once, few or many counts, or as a class when the clone is expanded.

CASSLGWGGATEAFF	TGCGCCAGCAGCTTGGGTTGGGGAGGAGCCACTGAAGCTTTCTTT	TRBV5-1	TRBJ1-1	-	-
CATSDPRTAGNTIYF	TGTGCCACCAGTGATCCGAGGACAGCAGGAAACACCATATATTTT	TRBV24-1	TRBJ1-3	-	few
CASSPGDGSNQPQHF	TGCGCCAGCAGCCCCGGGGACGGTAGCAATCAGCCCCAGCATTTT	TRBV4-1	TRBJ1-5	-	-
CASSMQTGAHHEQYF	TGTGCCAGTAGTATGCAGACAGGGGCTCACCACGAGCAGTACTTC	TRBV19	TRBJ2-7	TRBD1	-
CASSGNTIYF	TGTGCCAGTAGCGGAAACACCATATATTTT	TRBV25-1	TRBJ1-3	-	-
CSARAGQDTQYF	TGCAGTGCTAGAGCAGGGCAGGATACGCAGTATTTT	TRBV20-1	TRBJ2-3	-	-
CATSSRLVGEQYF	TGTGCCACCAGCAGCCGACTAGTAGGTGAGCAGTACTTC	TRBV15	TRBJ2-7	-	-
CASSGGTNVLTF	TGTGCCAGCAGTGGAGGGACCAACGTCCTGACTTTC	TRBV12-3/TRBV12-4	TRBJ2-6	-	-
CSARVLGTGGFPSTDTQYF	TGCAGTGCTAGGGTACTCGGGACAGGGGGCTTCCCCAGCACAGATACGCAGTATTTT	TRBV20-1	TRBJ2-3	TRBD1	-
CASSPDRANYGYTF	TGCGCCAGCAGTCCGGACAGGGCTAACTATGGCTACACCTTC	TRBV4-1	TRBJ1-2	TRBD1	-
CATSEGNGYGYTF	TGTGCCACCAGTGAAGGGAATGGCTATGGCTACACCTTC	TRBV24-1	TRBJ1-2	-	-
CASSKDSKSSYEQYF	TGTGCCAGTAGTAAGGACAGTAAGAGCTCCTACGAGCAGTACTTC	TRBV19	TRBJ2-7	-	-
CASSPQGTDTQYF	TGTGCCAGCAGCCCACAGGGAACAGATACGCAGTATTTT	TRBV7-6	TRBJ2-3	-	-
CASSVADRNSPLHF	TGTGCCAGCAGCGTAGCGGACCGTAATTCACCCCTCCACTTT	TRBV9	TRBJ1-6	-	-
CASPGPRTEAFF	TGTGCCAGCCCAGGGCCCCGAACTGAAGCTTTCTTT	TRBV2	TRBJ1-1	-	many
CASSAGASPYEQYF	TGTGCCAGCAGCGCCGGGGCCAGCCCCTACGAGCAGTACTTC	TRBV7-3	TRBJ2-7	-	-
CATEPQPGQGGYGYTF	TGTGCCACCGAACCCCAACCGGGACAGGGAGGCTATGGCTACACCTTC	TRBV25-1	TRBJ1-2	TRBD1	few
CASRDRGLGSETQYF	TGCGCCAGCAGAGACAGGGGGCTAGGATCAGAGACCCAGTACTTC	TRBV10-2	TRBJ2-5	TRBD1	once
CASKTGRDEQYF	TGTGCCAGTAAGACAGGGCGCGACGAGCAGTACTTC	TRBV19	TRBJ2-7	TRBD1	-
CASNGGQGGWDEQFF	TGTGCCAGCAACGGGGGGCAGGGGGGCTGGGATGAGCAGTTCTTC	TRBV2	TRBJ2-1	-	once
CASSLAFDLKETQYF	TGTGCCAGCAGCTTAGCCTTCGACCTAAAAGAGACCCAGTACTTC	TRBV7-9	TRBJ2-5	-	-
CAIRGNGQNTEAFF	TGTGCCATCAGGGGCAACGGACAGAACACTGAAGCTTTCTTT	TRBV10-3	TRBJ1-1	-	-
CGDRLYNEQFF	TGTGGAGACAGACTATACAATGAGCAGTTCTTC	TRBV24-1	TRBJ2-1	-	many
CASSSVPAPQHF	TGTGCCAGCAGTTCCGTTCCGGCGCCCCAGCATTTT	TRBV12-3/TRBV12-4	TRBJ1-5	-	-
CASRGTGGGNTEAFF	TGTGCCAGCAGGGGGACAGGGGGGGGGAACACTGAAGCTTTCTTT	TRBV2	TRBJ1-1	TRBD1	once
CASIGTGALNTEAFF	TGTGCCAGCATTGGGACGGGGGCCTTGAACACTGAAGCTTTCTTT	TRBV2	TRBJ1-1	-	-
CATSGGTSGTRTYEQYF	TGTGCCACCAGTGGGGGGACTAGCGGGACCAGAACCTACGAGCAGTACTTC	TRBV24-1	TRBJ2-7	TRBD2	few
CASREQGTGTMRGYTF	TGTGCCAGCAGGGAACAGGGAACGGGGACTATGAGGGGCTACACCTTC	TRBV2	TRBJ1-2	-	-
CASSPTGEETQYF	TGTGCCAGCAGCCCAACAGGGGAAGAGACCCAGTACTTC	TRBV7-6	TRBJ2-5	TRBD1	-
CSARVADFLTGELFF	TGCAGTGCTAGAGTTGCGGATTTTCTAACCGGGGAGCTGTTTTTT	TRBV20-1	TRBJ2-2	-	-
CASKGGNSGEAFF	TGTGCCTCAAAAGGCGGAAATTCTGGTGAAGCTTTCTTT	TRBV25-1	TRBJ1-1	-	-
CASSVDRRQGGYGYTF	TGTGCCAGCAGCGTAGATCGGAGACAGGGGGGCTATGGCTACACCTTC	TRBV9	TRBJ1-2	TRBD1	-
CATSRGGTGDGANVLTF	TGTGCCACCAGCAGAGGAGGCACAGGGGACGGGGCCAACGTCCTGACTTTC	TRBV15	TRBJ2-6	TRBD1	few
CASKDPEGSSYNEQFF	TGTGCCAGCAAGGACCCTGAGGGGAGCTCCTACAATGAGCAGTTCTTC	TRBV11-1	TRBJ2-1	-	few
CASSLRQGEMNTEAFF	TGTGCCAGCAGCTTGAGGCAGGGCGAGATGAACACTGAAGCTTTCTTT	TRBV5-6	TRBJ1-1	-	-
CASSYSDDSYEQYF	TGTGCCAGCAGTTACTCGGATGACTCTTACGAGCAGTACTTC	TRBV6-2/TRBV6-3	TRBJ2-7	-	once
CSAVGLAVSYEQYF	TGCAGTGCTGTAGGACTAGCGGTCTCCTACGAGCAGTACTTC	TRBV20-1	TRBJ2-7	TRBD2	-
CASSEWGQVLAYEQYF	TGTGCCAGCAGCGAGTGGGGACAGGTCCTCGCCTACGAGCAGTACTTC	TRBV13	TRBJ2-7	TRBD1	many
CASSEARAGPYEQYF	TGTGCCAGCAGTGAAGCCAGAGCAGGGCCCTACGAGCAGTACTTC	TRBV6-1	TRBJ2-7	-	many
CSARDRDYGYTF	TGCAGTGCTAGAGACAGGGACTATGGCTACACCTTC	TRBV20-1	TRBJ1-2	-	-
CSARVGLADTDTQYF	TGCAGTGCTAGAGTGGGACTAGCGGACACAGATACGCAGTATTTT	TRBV20-1	TRBJ2-3	TRBD2	-
CASSPLDRNSAEAFF	TGTGCCAGTAGTCCGCTGGACAGAAATTCAGCTGAAGCTTTCTTT	TRBV19	TRBJ1-1	-	once